A single sample is the source of the 21 T cell receptor beta chains below, sequenced in a study of cytomegalovirus exposure and HLA in healthy donors. The primer mix had 60 Vbeta and 13 Jbeta primers. TCRdb's table, derived via immunoSEQ multiplex PCR, lists solely in-frame clones and lacks some. Of some 120,000 clones in the sample, about two thirds were seen once. Sequencing was done on a sample of PBMCs. The receptors stem from a man younger than 40 in good health and CMV-seronegative.

CDR3: CASSRGTVSPDEQYF. In nucleotides, the CDR3 is TGTGCCAGCAGCCGGGGGACAGTCTCTCCCGACGAGCAGTACTTC. The rearrangement uses TRBV28 and TRBJ2-7; possible D gene TRBD1, 7 bases. The CDR3 is made up of 15 amino acids. Trimming took off 6 bases at V and 5 bases at J, with 20 bases between the two ends. Looked up from germline, CDR1 is MDHEN and CDR2 is SYDVKM.

The chain links TRBV29-1 to TRBJ2-7, with 10 bases fitting TRBD2. The germline V gene encodes CDR1 SQVTM and CDR2 ANQGSEA. V shed 4 bases, J shed 3 bases, and the junction held 3 bases outside the gene matches. The CDR3 length is 13 residues. DNA of the CDR3: TGCAGCGTTGTAGCGGGGGGACTCTACGAGCAGTACTTC. Protein product: CSVVAGGLYEQYF.

This chain connects TRBV19 to TRBJ1-1, with a weak D call TRBD1 (5 bases). The V gene lost 10 bases and the J gene lost 1 base, with 16 bases spanning the gap. The CDR3 extends over 14 amino acids. Germline V gives CDR1 LNHDA, CDR2 SQIVND (reference sequence). This CDR3 is CATSDQQGNTEAFF. CDR3 DNA: TGTGCCACCTCGGACCAGCAGGGGAACACTGAAGCTTTCTTT.

V gene TRBV9 combines with J gene TRBJ1-6, with 7 bases identical to TRBD1. The germline V gene encodes CDR1 SGDLS and CDR2 YYNGEE. This CDR3 is 14 amino acids long. V gave up 3 bases and J gave up 7 bases; unmatched junction bases: 4. CDR3 protein: CASSAGTANSPLHF. Written as DNA, the CDR3 is TGTGCCAGCAGCGCGGGGACAGCAAATTCACCCCTCCACTTT.

This sequence joins TRBV5-6 and TRBJ2-7; 16 nucleotides agree with TRBD2. Germline CDR1 is SGHDT and CDR2 is YYEEEE. V shed 4 bases and J 5 bases; nucleotides not matched to a gene: 12. This CDR3 is 18 amino acids long. Here the CDR3 reads CASSPPPGLAGGLDEQYF. Written as DNA, the CDR3 is TGTGCCAGCAGCCCCCCTCCGGGACTAGCGGGGGGGCTGGACGAGCAGTACTTC.

J is TRBJ2-3 and V is TRBV5-8; TRBD2 aligns across 8 bases. The CDR3 consists of 15 residues. The germline CDR1 and CDR2 sequences are SGHTS and YDEGEE. The junction had 2 bases not matched to a gene; V was cut back by 1 base and J by 1 base. CDR3 residues: CASSLRRGGTDTQYF. For the CDR3, the DNA is TGTGCCAGCAGCTTGCGGCGGGGGGGCACAGATACGCAGTATTTT. Looking up the rest from reference TRBV5-8 and TRBJ2-3 gives the full variable domain: EAGVTQSPTHLIKTRGQQATLRCSPISGHTSVYWYQQALGLGLQFLLWYDEGEERNRGNFPPRFSGRQFPNYSSELNVNALELEDSALYLCASSLRRGGTDTQYFGPGTRLTVL.

The chain employs TRBV6-4 and TRBJ2-3; 8 bases are a match to TRBD2. The V gene end was trimmed by 2 bases and the J gene end by 1 base; junction bases not matched to a gene: 2. The CDR3 runs 15 residues. Germline lookup yields CDR1 MRHNA and CDR2 SNTAGT. CDR3 sequence: CASSDGAGGTDTQYF. The CDR3 nucleotides are TGTGCCAGCAGTGACGGAGCGGGGGGCACAGATACGCAGTATTTT.

The rearrangement uses TRBV2 and TRBJ2-2; possibly TRBD2 for D (6 bases). CDR1 and CDR2 from the germline V gene are SNHLY and FYNNEI. V dropped 2 bases and J dropped 7 bases, with 14 bases sitting between them. There are 15 residues in the CDR3. The CDR3 region is CASSELVARGGELFF. CDR3 bases: TGTGCCAGCAGTGAATTGGTAGCGCGGGGCGGGGAGCTGTTTTTT.

The rearrangement uses TRBV2 and TRBJ1-6, with D uncertain. V lost 4 bases and J lost 9, with 19 bases in between. Per germline, CDR1 SNHLY and CDR2 FYNNEI. The CDR3 sequence is 16 residues long. The CDR3 DNA is TGTGCCAGCAGTGGCAATTTACGACGGGTTATTTCACCCCTCCACTTT. Translating it yields CASSGNLRRVISPLHF.

The chain couples TRBV6-5 to TRBJ1-2; TRBD1 matches 12 bases. This CDR3 contains 14 residues. Germline CDR1 is MNHEY and CDR2 is SVGAGI. After removal of 6 bases from V and 7 bases from J, the junction contained 6 bases not matched to a gene. The CDR3 region has the DNA TGTGCCAGCAGATGGGGACAGGGGGCCAGTGGCTACACCTTC. It translates to CASRWGQGASGYTF.

This clone was counted once. This chain uses TRBV28 with TRBJ1-2, with 8 bases aligning to TRBD1. The CDR3 is made up of 15 amino acids. Germline values: CDR1 MDHEN, CDR2 SYDVKM. V was clipped by 6 bases and J by 3 bases; unmatched bases: 9. The CDR3 region is CASRPHVDRDYGYTF. CDR3 bases: TGTGCCAGCAGACCCCACGTGGACAGGGACTATGGCTACACCTTC.

This clone was found a few times. The rearrangement links TRBV5-1 to TRBJ2-3; D perhaps matches TRBD1 (6 bases). CDR1 and CDR2 (germline): SGHRS, YFSETQ. The CDR3 runs to 14 residues. V lost 2 bases, J lost 4 bases, and 11 bases lay in between. The DNA for the CDR3 is TGCGCCAGCAGCTTACAGGGATACTCAGATACGCAGTATTTT. Amino acids: CASSLQGYSDTQYF.

The V and J genes are TRBV15 and TRBJ2-7; D is ambiguous. V lost 4 bases to trimming and J lost 2 bases, with 9 bases between them. Germline CDR1 LNHNV, CDR2 YYDKDF (reference sequence). The CDR3 length is 13 residues. The CDR3 protein is CATSMGRTYEQYF. DNA for the CDR3: TGTGCCACCAGCATGGGCCGGACCTACGAGCAGTACTTC.

The chain has TRBV7-9 and TRBJ1-1, with D perhaps TRBD1 (5 bases). The ends were cut back, 2 bases at V and 11 bases at J, with 15 bases in the middle. Germline V gene sequence: CDR1 SEHNR, CDR2 FQNEAQ (reference sequence). The CDR3 totals 13 residues. For the CDR3, the DNA is TGTGCCAGCAGCTTAAGTCGGGGGAATGGGGCTTTCTTT. This encodes CASSLSRGNGAFF.

This sequence joins TRBV13 and TRBJ2-7; 7 positions agree with TRBD1. Germline V gene sequence: CDR1 PRHDT, CDR2 FYEKMQ (reference sequence). V was pared by 4 bases and J by 2 bases, with 5 bases of the junction left unmatched. The CDR3 spans 14 residues. CDR3: CASSSWTGTYEQYF. DNA for the CDR3: TGTGCCAGCAGCTCGTGGACAGGAACCTACGAGCAGTACTTC.

V gene TRBV2 combines with J gene TRBJ1-6; TRBD1 matches at 10 bases. Trimming took 5 bases from V and 11 from J; bases not matched to a gene: 9. This CDR3 contains 15 residues. Germline CDR1 and CDR2: SNHLY and FYNNEI. In DNA, the CDR3 is TGTGCCAGCAGTCGACAGGGGGCGAGGCGGGCACCCCTCCACTTT. It yields the protein CASSRQGARRAPLHF.

This rearrangement joins TRBV15 to TRBJ2-3; a weak D match, TRBD1 (7 bases). Germline V gene sequence: CDR1 LNHNV, CDR2 YYDKDF (reference sequence). The CDR3 has 15 residues. The V and J ends lost 4 bases and 11 bases respectively, with 22 bases between them. In nucleotides, the CDR3 is TGTGCCACCAGCATGACAGGGTCGGGGGTAAATCGGCAGTATTTT. Amino acid sequence: CATSMTGSGVNRQYF. The whole variable domain, remainder taken from reference TRBV15 and TRBJ2-3, is DAMVIQNPRYQVTQFGKPVTLSCSQTLNHNVMYWYQQKSSQAPKLLFHYYDKDFNNEADTPDNFQSRRPNTSFCFLDIRSPGLGDTAMYLCATSMTGSGVNRQYFGPGTRLTVL.

This clone was seen a handful of times. V and J are TRBV11-2 and TRBJ1-2; the D is unclear. This CDR3 has 16 residues. V lost 1 base, J lost 0 bases, and 12 bases lay in between. Germline loops: CDR1 SGHAT, CDR2 FQNNGV. CDR3 coding DNA: TGTGCCAGCAGCTTAGTTCCGGGAATTTCTAACTATGGCTACACCTTC. As protein: CASSLVPGISNYGYTF.

V is TRBV5-5 and J is TRBJ1-5; TRBD1 might be the D (6 bases). This CDR3 contains 14 residues. Germline V gives CDR1 SGHKS, CDR2 YYEKEE (reference sequence). The ends were cut back, 0 bases at V and 7 bases at J, with 11 bases in the middle. The DNA for the CDR3 is TGTGCCAGCAGCTTGGCAGGGGAGCGACAGCCCCAGCATTTT. It encodes CASSLAGERQPQHF.

The chain carries TRBV14 and TRBJ2-7; D is perhaps TRBD2 (6 bases). The CDR3 is 14 residues long. V was cut by 1 base and J by 7 bases, with 14 bases left in between. Looked up from germline, CDR1 is SGHDN and CDR2 is FVKESK. The CDR3 DNA reads TGTGCCAGCAGCCAAGTGGATGCCGGAGGGGAGCAGTACTTC. The encoded protein is CASSQVDAGGEQYF.

This chain uses TRBV7-9 with TRBJ2-3; 14 nucleotides match TRBD2. CDR3 length: 16 residues. Germline loops: CDR1 SEHNR, CDR2 FQNEAQ (reference sequence). Trimming took 3 bases from V and 6 from J; bases not matched to a gene: 5. The CDR3 DNA reads as TGTGCCAGCAGCTTTGGGGGACTAGCGGGGGCGGATACGCAGTATTTT. Its translation: CASSFGGLAGADTQYF.